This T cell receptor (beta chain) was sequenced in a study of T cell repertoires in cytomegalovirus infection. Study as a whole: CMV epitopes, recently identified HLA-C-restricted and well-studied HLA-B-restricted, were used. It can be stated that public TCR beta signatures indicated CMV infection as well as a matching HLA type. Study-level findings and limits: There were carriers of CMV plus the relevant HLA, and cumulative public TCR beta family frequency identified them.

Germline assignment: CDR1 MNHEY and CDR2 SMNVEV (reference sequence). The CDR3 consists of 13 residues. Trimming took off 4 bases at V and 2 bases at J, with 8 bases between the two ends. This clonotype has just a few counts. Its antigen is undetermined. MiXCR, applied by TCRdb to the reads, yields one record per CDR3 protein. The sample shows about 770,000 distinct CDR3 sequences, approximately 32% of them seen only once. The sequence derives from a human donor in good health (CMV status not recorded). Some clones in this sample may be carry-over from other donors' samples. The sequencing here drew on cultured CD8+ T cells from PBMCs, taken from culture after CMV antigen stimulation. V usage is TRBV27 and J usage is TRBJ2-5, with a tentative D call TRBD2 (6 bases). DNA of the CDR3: TGTGCCAGCAGTTGGGGACTTCAAGAGACCCAGTACTTC. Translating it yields CASSWGLQETQYF.